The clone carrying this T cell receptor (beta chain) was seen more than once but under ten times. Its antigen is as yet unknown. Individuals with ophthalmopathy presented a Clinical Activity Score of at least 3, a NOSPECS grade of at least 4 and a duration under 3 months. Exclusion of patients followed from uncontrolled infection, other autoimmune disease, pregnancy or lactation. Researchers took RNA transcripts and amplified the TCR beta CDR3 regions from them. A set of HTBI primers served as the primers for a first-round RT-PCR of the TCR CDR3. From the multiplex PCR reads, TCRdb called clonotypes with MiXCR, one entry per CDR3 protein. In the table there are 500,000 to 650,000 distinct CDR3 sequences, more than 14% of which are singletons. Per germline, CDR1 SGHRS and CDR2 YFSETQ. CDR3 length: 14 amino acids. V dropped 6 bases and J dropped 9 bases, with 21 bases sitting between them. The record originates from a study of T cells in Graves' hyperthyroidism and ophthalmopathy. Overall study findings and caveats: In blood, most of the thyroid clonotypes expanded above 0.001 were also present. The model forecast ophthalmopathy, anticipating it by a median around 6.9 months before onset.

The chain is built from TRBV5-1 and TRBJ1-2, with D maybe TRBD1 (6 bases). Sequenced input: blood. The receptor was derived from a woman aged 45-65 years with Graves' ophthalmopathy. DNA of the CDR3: TGCGCCAGCAACGATAGACAGGACTCTGTGAGCTACACCTTC. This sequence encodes CASNDRQDSVSYTF.